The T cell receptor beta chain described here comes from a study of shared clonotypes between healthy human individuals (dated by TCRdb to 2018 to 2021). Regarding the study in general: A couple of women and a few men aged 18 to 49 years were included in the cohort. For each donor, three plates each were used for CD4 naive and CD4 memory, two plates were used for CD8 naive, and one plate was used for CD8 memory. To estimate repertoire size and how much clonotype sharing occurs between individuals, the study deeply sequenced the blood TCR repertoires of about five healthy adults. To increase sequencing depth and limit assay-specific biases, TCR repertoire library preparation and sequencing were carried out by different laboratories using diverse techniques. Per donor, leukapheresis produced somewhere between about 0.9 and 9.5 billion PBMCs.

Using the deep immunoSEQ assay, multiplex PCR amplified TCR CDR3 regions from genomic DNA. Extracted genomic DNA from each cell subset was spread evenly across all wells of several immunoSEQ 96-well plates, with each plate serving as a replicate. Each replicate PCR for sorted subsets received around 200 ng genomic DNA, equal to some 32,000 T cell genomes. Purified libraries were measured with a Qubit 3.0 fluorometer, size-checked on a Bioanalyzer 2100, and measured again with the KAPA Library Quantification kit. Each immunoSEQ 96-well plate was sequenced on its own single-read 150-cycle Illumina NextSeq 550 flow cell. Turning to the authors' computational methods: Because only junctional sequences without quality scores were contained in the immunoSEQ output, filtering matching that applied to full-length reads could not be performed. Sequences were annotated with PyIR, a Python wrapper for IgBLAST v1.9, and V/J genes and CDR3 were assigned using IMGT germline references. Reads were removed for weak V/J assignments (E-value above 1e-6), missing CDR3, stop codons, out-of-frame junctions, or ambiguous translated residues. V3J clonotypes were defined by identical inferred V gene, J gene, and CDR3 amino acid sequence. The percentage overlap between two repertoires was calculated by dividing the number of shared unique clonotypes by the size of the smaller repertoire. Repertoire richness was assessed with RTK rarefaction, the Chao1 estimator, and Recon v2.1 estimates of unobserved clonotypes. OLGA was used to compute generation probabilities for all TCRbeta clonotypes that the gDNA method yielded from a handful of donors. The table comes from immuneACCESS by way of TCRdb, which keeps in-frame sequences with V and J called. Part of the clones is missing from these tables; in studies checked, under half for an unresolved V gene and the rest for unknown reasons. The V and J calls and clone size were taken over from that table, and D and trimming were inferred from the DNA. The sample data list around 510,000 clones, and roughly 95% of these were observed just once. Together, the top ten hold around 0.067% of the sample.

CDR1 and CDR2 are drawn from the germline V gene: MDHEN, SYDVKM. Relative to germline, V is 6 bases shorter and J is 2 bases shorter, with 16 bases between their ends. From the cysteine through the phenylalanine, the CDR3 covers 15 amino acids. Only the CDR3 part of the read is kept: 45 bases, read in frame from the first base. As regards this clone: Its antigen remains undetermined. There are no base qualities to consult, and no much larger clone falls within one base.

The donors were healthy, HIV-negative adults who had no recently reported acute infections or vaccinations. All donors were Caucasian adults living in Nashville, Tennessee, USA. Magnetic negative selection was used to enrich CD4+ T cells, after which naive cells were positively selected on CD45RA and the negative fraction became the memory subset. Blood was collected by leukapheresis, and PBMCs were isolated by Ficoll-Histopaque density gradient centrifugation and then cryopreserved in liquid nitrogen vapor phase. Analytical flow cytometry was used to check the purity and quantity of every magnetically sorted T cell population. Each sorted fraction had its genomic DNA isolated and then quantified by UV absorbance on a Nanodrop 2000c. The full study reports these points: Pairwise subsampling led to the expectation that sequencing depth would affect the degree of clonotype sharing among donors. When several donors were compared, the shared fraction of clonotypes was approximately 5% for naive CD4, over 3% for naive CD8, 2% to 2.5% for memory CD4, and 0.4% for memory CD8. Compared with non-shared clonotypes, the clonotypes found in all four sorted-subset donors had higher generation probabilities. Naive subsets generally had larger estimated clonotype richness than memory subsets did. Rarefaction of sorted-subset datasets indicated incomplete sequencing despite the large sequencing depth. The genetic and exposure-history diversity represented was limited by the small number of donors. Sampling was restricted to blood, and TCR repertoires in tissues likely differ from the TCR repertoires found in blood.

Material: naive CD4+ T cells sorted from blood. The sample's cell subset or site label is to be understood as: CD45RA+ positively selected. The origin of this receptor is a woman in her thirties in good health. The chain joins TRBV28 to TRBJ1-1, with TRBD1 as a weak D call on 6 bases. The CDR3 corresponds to CASSSPLGGNTEAFF. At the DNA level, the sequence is TGTGCCAGCAGCTCCCCGCTCGGGGGCAACACTGAAGCTTTCTTT.